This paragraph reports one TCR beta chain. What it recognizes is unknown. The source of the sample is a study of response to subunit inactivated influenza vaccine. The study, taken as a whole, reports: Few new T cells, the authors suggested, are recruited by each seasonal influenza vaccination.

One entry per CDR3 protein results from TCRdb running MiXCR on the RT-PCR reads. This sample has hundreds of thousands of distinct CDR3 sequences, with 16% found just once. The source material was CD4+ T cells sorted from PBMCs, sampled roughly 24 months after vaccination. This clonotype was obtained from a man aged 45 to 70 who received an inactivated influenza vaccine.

For the CDR3, the DNA is TGTGCCTGGAGTCCGGGACAGGGGAACACCGGGGAGCTGTTTTTT. This sequence encodes CAWSPGQGNTGELFF. The chain carries TRBV30 and TRBJ2-2; 9 nucleotides align to TRBD1. The CDR3 consists of 15 residues. Germline trimming cut 2 bases from V and 1 base from J; bases unmatched to any gene: 2. The germline V gene has CDR1 GTSNPN and CDR2 SVGIG (reference sequence).